What follows are 17 T cell receptor beta chains derived from one specimen sequenced in a study of cytomegalovirus exposure and HLA in healthy donors. Data came from immunoSEQ multiplex PCR; TCRdb stores just in-frame clones and leaves some out. The profile covers 120,000 or so clones, with roughly 89% appearing a single time and about 2% taken by the ten largest. Sequences were obtained from PBMCs. The receptors originated from a woman in her late teens or twenties in good health and CMV-seronegative.

The chain employs TRBV28 and TRBJ2-7; D is perhaps TRBD1 (6 bases). The CDR3 extends over 14 amino acids. V was trimmed by 6 bases and J by 4 bases, leaving 16 bases between them. Germline lookup yields CDR1 MDHEN and CDR2 SYDVKM. CDR3 sequence (DNA): TGTGCCAGCAGATGGGGGCAGGGGAAGTACGAGCAGTACTTC. Protein product: CASRWGQGKYEQYF. Filled out from reference TRBV28 and TRBJ2-7, the complete variable domain reads DVKVTQSSRYLVKRTGEKVFLECVQDMDHENMFWYRQDPGLGLRLIYFSYDVKMKEKGDIPEGYSVSREKKERFSLILESASTNQTSMYLCASRWGQGKYEQYFGPGTRLTVT.

The V and J genes are TRBV5-1 and TRBJ1-2; TRBD1 is a possible D gene (6 bases). The CDR3 spans 13 residues. Trimming took off 4 bases at V and 7 bases at J, with 14 bases between the two ends. Germline V CDR1 and CDR2: SGHRS, YFSETQ. As DNA, the CDR3 is TGCGCCAGCAGCACCAGGGGCGCGGGTGGCTACACCTTC. Its translation is CASSTRGAGGYTF.

This chain links TRBV11-3 with TRBJ2-7; D not certain. V was shortened by 0 bases and J by 5 bases, with 11 bases between the two germline ends. Germline-derived CDR1 and CDR2 are SGHNT and YENEEA. The CDR3 is made up of 14 amino acids. The CDR3 reads CASSLEAGLNEQYF. As DNA, the CDR3 is TGTGCCAGCAGCTTAGAGGCAGGTCTGAACGAGCAGTACTTC.

The CDR3: CASSSGRIYNEQFF. In DNA, the CDR3 is TGTGCCAGTAGTAGCGGGAGGATCTACAATGAGCAGTTCTTC. The chain employs TRBV19 and TRBJ2-1, with TRBD2 matching 8 bases. The V and J ends lost 4 bases and 3 bases, in that order; junction bases with no gene match: 2. CDR1 is LNHDA, CDR2 SQIVND, per germline (reference sequence). The CDR3 length is 14 residues.

CDR3 sequence: CASSETGGTGELFF. The DNA for the CDR3 is TGTGCCAGCAGTGAGACAGGGGGCACCGGGGAGCTGTTTTTT. V gene TRBV6-4 combines with J gene TRBJ2-2; 9 positions match TRBD1. CDR3 length: 14 residues. V gave up 3 bases and J gave up 4 bases; unmatched junction bases: 0. Germline assignment: CDR1 MRHNA and CDR2 SNTAGT.

This chain joins TRBV5-1 and TRBJ2-6; 7 bases are a match to TRBD1. The ends lost 2 bases at V and 4 bases at J; junction bases unmatched: 3. Germline CDR1 is SGHRS and CDR2 is YFSETQ. The CDR3 is made up of 15 amino acids. In DNA, the CDR3 is TGCGCCAGCAGCTTACAGGGGACGGGGGCCAACGTCCTGACTTTC. The encoded protein is CASSLQGTGANVLTF.

The CDR3 loop is CASSQPRQGANTEAFF. In DNA, the CDR3 is TGCGCCAGCAGCCAACCCCGACAGGGGGCGAACACTGAAGCTTTCTTT. The chain carries TRBV4-1 and TRBJ1-1; 10 bases match TRBD1. This CDR3 is 16 amino acids long. The ends lost 2 bases at V and 1 base at J; junction bases unmatched: 4. Per the germline V gene, CDR1 is MGHRA and CDR2 is YSYEKL.

The rearrangement joins TRBV9 to TRBJ2-7, with TRBD2 matching over 12 bases. In germline, CDR1 is SGDLS, CDR2 YYNGEE. Trimming at V came to 4 bases and at J to 4 bases, leaving 9 bases not matched to a gene. This CDR3 has 16 amino acids. The CDR3 nucleotides are TGTGCCAGCAGCTTTAGGACTAGCGGGAAACTATACGAGCAGTACTTC. Amino acids: CASSFRTSGKLYEQYF.

The chain employs TRBV19 and TRBJ2-5; TRBD2 matches at 13 bases. The CDR3 spans 16 residues. CDR1 and CDR2 (germline): LNHDA, SQIVND (reference sequence). The junction had 7 bases not matched to a gene; V was cut back by 4 bases and J by 5 bases. The CDR3 spells CASSTGLAGVSETQYF. The CDR3 nucleotides are TGTGCCAGTAGTACCGGACTAGCGGGAGTCTCGGAGACCCAGTACTTC.

The V call is TRBV28, the J call TRBJ2-1; 10 nucleotides align to TRBD2. Unmatched junction bases numbered 17, after V lost 4 bases and J lost 8 bases. The CDR3 runs to 18 residues. The germline gives CDR1 MDHEN, CDR2 SYDVKM. CDR3 region: CASSSVNFSSGRAYEQFF. CDR3 in DNA: TGTGCCAGCAGTTCCGTTAACTTTTCGAGCGGGAGGGCGTATGAGCAGTTCTTC.

This clone showed up just a few times. This rearrangement joins TRBV27 to TRBJ2-7; D is possibly TRBD1 (5 bases). This CDR3 has 11 residues. V shed 4 bases and J shed 5 bases, with 6 bases lying between them. Germline CDR1 and CDR2: MNHEY and SMNVEV (reference sequence). The CDR3 sequence: CASSWGHEQYF. The CDR3 DNA is TGTGCCAGCAGTTGGGGCCACGAGCAGTACTTC.

The rearrangement uses TRBV29-1 and TRBJ1-1; 11 bases are a match to TRBD1. Germline CDR1 is SQVTM and CDR2 is ANQGSEA. Trimming at V came to 8 bases and at J to 4 bases, leaving 9 bases not matched to a gene. The CDR3 is 14 amino acids. The CDR3 spells CSSSTGQGVTEAFF. The CDR3 nucleotides are TGCAGCTCCTCAACGGGACAGGGGGTCACTGAAGCTTTCTTT. Together with reference TRBV29-1 and TRBJ1-1, the CDR3 gives the full variable domain: SAVISQKPSRDICQRGTSLTIQCQVDSQVTMMFWYRQQPGQSLTLIATANQGSEATYESGFVIDKFPISRPNLTFSTLTVSNMSPEDSSIYLCSSSTGQGVTEAFFGQGTRLTVV.

Worth noting for this clone: This may stem from a read error, because a much larger clone lies one nucleotide away. J is TRBJ2-2 and V is TRBV5-4; 11 nucleotides agree with TRBD2. Losses at the gene ends were 4 bases for V and 3 bases for J; bases not matched to a gene: 2. The CDR3 has 15 amino acids. The germline gives CDR1 SGHNT, CDR2 YYREEE (reference sequence). The CDR3 loop is CASSTGLADTGELFF. In nucleotides, the CDR3 is TGTGCCAGCAGCACGGGACTAGCGGACACCGGGGAGCTGTTTTTT.

V is TRBV25-1 and J is TRBJ1-2, with D hard to call. V lost 0 bases, J lost 4 bases, and 12 bases lay in between. The germline V gene has CDR1 MGHDK and CDR2 SYGVNS. The CDR3 is 15 residues long. The chain's CDR3 is CASSEYAGVAYGYTF. CDR3 sequence (DNA): TGTGCCAGCAGTGAATATGCCGGGGTGGCCTATGGCTACACCTTC.

The chain recombines TRBV11-2 with TRBJ2-1, with D possibly TRBD2 on 6 matching bases. The ends were cut back, 0 bases at V and 9 bases at J, with 12 bases in the middle. The CDR3 runs 14 residues. Germline CDR1 and CDR2: SGHAT and FQNNGV. CDR3 region: CASSLEAGGSEQFF. The CDR3 region has the DNA TGTGCCAGCAGCTTAGAGGCTGGGGGGAGTGAGCAGTTCTTC. Based on the CDR3 plus reference TRBV11-2 and TRBJ2-1, the full variable domain is EAGVAQSPRYKIIEKRQSVAFWCNPISGHATLYWYQQILGQGPKLLIQFQNNGVVDDSQLPKDRFSAERLKGVDSTLKIQPAKLEDSAVYLCASSLEAGGSEQFFGPGTRLTVL.

This chain's CDR3 is CASSTYGTVGTEAFF. Written as DNA, the CDR3 is TGTGCCAGCAGCACTTATGGGACAGTGGGCACTGAAGCTTTCTTT. The chain uses TRBV7-9 and TRBJ1-1; the match to TRBD1 covers 7 bases. The CDR3 totals 15 residues. In germline, CDR1 is SEHNR, CDR2 FQNEAQ (reference sequence). V shed 5 bases, J shed 4 bases, and the junction held 10 bases outside the gene matches. The full variable domain, with the rest looked up from reference TRBV7-9 and TRBJ1-1, is DTGVSQNPRHKITKRGQNVTFRCDPISEHNRLYWYRQTLGQGPEFLTYFQNEAQLEKSRLLSDRFSAERPKGSFSTLEIQRTEQGDSAMYLCASSTYGTVGTEAFFGQGTRLTVV.

The chain links TRBV11-2 to TRBJ1-1, with D possibly being TRBD1 (5 bases). CDR1 and CDR2 (germline): SGHAT, FQNNGV. V was shortened by 4 bases and J by 4 bases, with 16 bases between the two germline ends. The CDR3 is made up of 15 amino acids. The CDR3 DNA follows: TGTGCCAGCAGCTCCATGATCGGGGGAATCACTGAAGCTTTCTTT. Protein: CASSSMIGGITEAFF. Full variable domain (remainder filled in from reference TRBV11-2 and TRBJ1-1): EAGVAQSPRYKIIEKRQSVAFWCNPISGHATLYWYQQILGQGPKLLIQFQNNGVVDDSQLPKDRFSAERLKGVDSTLKIQPAKLEDSAVYLCASSSMIGGITEAFFGQGTRLTVV.